Presented here are 10 T cell receptor beta chains from one specimen sequenced in a study of CD8+CD57+ T cells in acquired aplastic anemia. Investigators profiled TCR beta VDJ and CDR3 from genomic DNA template. TCRdb redid the calling of the reads with MiXCR, one entry per CDR3 protein. Among hundreds of thousands of distinct CDR3 sequences, around 72% were seen once, and the ten largest hold 4%. The sample comprised sorted CD4+, CD8+, or CD8+CD57+ T cells (not recorded which) from PBMCs. The origin of the receptors is a human donor in good health, serving as a control.

About this clonotype itself: A read error is possible here, since a much larger clone lies one base away. The J gene is TRBJ1-6, the V gene TRBV2, with a weak D call TRBD1 (5 bases). CDR1 and CDR2 (germline): SNHLY, FYNNEI. V shed 5 bases and J shed 0 bases, with 14 bases lying between them. CDR3 length equals 17 residues. The CDR3, as DNA: TGTGCCAGCAGTCAAGACGCGAGGGGCTCCTATAATTCACCCCTCCACTTT. Its translation: CASSQDARGSYNSPLHF.

This clonotype showed up just a few times. V gene TRBV29-1 combines with J gene TRBJ1-2, with 7 positions matching TRBD1. Germline loops: CDR1 SQVTM, CDR2 ANQGSEA. The CDR3 is 12 amino acids. With V trimmed by 4 bases and J by 7 bases, 6 bases remained unmatched. CDR3 sequence reads: CSVGRQGGGYTF. CDR3 sequence (DNA): TGCAGCGTTGGGCGACAGGGTGGTGGCTACACCTTC.

The chain combines TRBV5-1 with TRBJ2-7; D tentatively fits TRBD1 or TRBD2 (6 bases each). The CDR3 totals 17 residues. V was shortened by 4 bases and J by 2 bases, with 22 bases between the two germline ends. Per the germline V gene, CDR1 is SGHRS and CDR2 is YFSETQ. The CDR3: CASSRGERQALAYEQYF. In nucleotides, the CDR3 is TGCGCCAGCAGCAGGGGGGAAAGGCAGGCCCTCGCCTACGAGCAGTACTTC.

This clonotype appeared many times. This chain joins TRBV6-1 and TRBJ1-2; D gene ambiguous. Germline V gene sequence: CDR1 MNHNS, CDR2 SASEGT. The V end was cut by 2 bases, the J end by 4 bases, with 17 bases between. The CDR3 runs to 16 residues. CDR3 DNA sequence: TGTGCCAGCAGTGAAAAGTCAACACCCAACTTCTATGGCTACACCTTC. This translates into CASSEKSTPNFYGYTF.

CDR3 nucleotide sequence: TGTGCCAGCAGTTTTTACGGGACGGCAGCTGAAGCTTTCTTT. This sequence encodes CASSFYGTAAEAFF. The chain carries TRBV12-3 or TRBV12-4 and TRBJ1-1; perhaps TRBD1 as D (5 bases). The CDR3 covers 14 residues. Trimming removed 3 bases at V and 6 bases at J, with 14 bases between.

The chain uses TRBV7-9 and TRBJ1-2; D not resolved. This CDR3 has 11 residues. V lost 1 base and J 7 bases, leaving 4 bases between the germline ends. Germline V gene sequence: CDR1 SEHNR, CDR2 FQNEAQ (reference sequence). For the CDR3, the DNA is TGTGCCAGCAGCTTAGAATCTGGCTACACCTTC. Translated: CASSLESGYTF.

The chain carries TRBV5-1 and TRBJ2-3; D is possibly TRBD1 or TRBD2 (6 bases each). The ends were cut back, 4 bases at V and 8 bases at J, with 17 bases in the middle. The germline CDR1 and CDR2 sequences are SGHRS and YFSETQ. The CDR3 contains 14 residues. The CDR3 loop is CASSAPEGRGTQYF. The CDR3 DNA reads TGCGCCAGCAGCGCACCGGAGGGCAGGGGTACGCAGTATTTT.

V and J are TRBV20-1 and TRBJ1-2, with 7 bases lining up with TRBD1. The junction had 2 bases not matched to a gene; V was cut back by 3 bases and J by 1 base. Germline CDR1 DFQATT, CDR2 SNEGSKA (reference sequence). The CDR3 extends over 13 amino acids. This CDR3 is CSARQGVNYGYTF. In DNA, the CDR3 is TGCAGTGCTAGGCAGGGGGTTAACTATGGCTACACCTTC.

This clonotype has just one count. The junction and the germline gene differ at one end; a read error may be behind it. The chain employs TRBV7-2 and TRBJ1-2; D unclear. This CDR3 region has 15 residues. CDR1 and CDR2 (germline): SGHTA, FQGNSA. The CDR3 bases are TGCGCCAGCAGCTTAGGCCCCCCAGCTAACTATGGCCCCACCTTC. This encodes CASSLGPPANYGPTF.

This sequence joins TRBV11-1 and TRBJ1-2; TRBD1 matches at 9 bases. Germline assignment: CDR1 SGHAT and CDR2 FQDESV (reference sequence). The CDR3 loop spans 14 amino acids. The V gene end was trimmed by 5 bases and the J gene end by 8 bases; junction bases not matched to a gene: 9. CDR3 sequence (DNA): TGTGCCAGCAGCGCAACGACAGGGGGGCAAGGCTACACCTTC. This codes for CASSATTGGQGYTF.